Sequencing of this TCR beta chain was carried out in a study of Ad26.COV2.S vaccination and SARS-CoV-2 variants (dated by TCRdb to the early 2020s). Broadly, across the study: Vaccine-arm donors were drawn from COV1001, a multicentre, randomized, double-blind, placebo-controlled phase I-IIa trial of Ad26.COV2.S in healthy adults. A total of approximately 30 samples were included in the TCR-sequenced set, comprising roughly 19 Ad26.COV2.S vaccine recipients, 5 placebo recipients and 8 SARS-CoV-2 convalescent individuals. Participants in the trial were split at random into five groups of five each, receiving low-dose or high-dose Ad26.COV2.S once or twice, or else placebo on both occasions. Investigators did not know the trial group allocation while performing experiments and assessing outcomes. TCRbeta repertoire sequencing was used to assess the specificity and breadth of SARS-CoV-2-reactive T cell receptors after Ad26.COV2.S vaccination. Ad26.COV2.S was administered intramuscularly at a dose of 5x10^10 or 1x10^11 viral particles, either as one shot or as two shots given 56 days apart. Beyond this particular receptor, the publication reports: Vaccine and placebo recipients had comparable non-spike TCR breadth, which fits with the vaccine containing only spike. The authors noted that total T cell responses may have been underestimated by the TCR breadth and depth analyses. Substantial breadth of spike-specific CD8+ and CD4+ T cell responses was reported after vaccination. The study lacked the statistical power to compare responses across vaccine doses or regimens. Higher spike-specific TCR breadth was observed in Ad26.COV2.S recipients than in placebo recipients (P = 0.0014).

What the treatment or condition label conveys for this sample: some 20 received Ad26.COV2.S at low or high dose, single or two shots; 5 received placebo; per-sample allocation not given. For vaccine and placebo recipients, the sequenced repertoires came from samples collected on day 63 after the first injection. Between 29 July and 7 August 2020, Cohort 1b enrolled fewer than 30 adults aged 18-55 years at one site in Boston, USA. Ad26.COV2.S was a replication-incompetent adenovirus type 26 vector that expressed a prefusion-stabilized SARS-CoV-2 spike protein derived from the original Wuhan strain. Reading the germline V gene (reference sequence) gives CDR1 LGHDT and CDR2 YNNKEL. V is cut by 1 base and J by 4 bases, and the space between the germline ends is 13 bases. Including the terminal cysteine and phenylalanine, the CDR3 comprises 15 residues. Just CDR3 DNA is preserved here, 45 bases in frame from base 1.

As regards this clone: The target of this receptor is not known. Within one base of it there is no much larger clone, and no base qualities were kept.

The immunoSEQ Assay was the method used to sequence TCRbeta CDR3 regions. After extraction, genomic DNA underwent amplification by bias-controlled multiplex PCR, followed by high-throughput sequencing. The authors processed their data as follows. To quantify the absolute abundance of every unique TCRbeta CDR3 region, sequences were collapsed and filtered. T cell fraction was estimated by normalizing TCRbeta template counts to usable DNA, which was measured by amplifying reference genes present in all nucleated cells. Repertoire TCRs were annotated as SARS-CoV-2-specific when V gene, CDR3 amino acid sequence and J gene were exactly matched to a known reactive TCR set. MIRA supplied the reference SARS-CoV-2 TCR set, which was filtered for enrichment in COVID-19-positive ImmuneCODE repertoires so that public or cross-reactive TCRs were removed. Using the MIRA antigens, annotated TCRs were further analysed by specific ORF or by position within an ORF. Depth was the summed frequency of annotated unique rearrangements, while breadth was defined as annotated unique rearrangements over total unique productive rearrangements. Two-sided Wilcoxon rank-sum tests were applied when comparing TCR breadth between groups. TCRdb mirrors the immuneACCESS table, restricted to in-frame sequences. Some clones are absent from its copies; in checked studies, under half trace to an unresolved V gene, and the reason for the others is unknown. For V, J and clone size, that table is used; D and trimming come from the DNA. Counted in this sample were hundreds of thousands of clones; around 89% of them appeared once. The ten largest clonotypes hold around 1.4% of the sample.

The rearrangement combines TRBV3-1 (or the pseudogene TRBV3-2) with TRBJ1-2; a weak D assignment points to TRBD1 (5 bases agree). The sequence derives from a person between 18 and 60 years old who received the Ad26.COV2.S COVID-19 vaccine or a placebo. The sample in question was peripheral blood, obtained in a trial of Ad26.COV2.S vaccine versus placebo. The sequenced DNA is TGTGCCAGCAGCCAAGGACCCCCGAGGGGCTATGGCTACACCTTC. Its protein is CASSQGPPRGYGYTF.